The TCR beta chain described here comes from a study of cytomegalovirus exposure and HLA in healthy donors. Of note for this clone: What it binds is unknown.

Study-wide results and limits: In vitro, three CMV-associated chains proved specific for CMV antigens. There were fewer than 200 TCR beta chains listed as cytomegalovirus-associated.

This CDR3 has 16 amino acids. Per germline, CDR1 LGHNA and CDR2 YSLEER. Between the trimmed V and J ends, which lost 0 bases and 0 bases, there was a span of 11 bases. This table comes from immunoSEQ multiplex PCR, and its TCRdb copy is limited to in-frame clones, with some not included. The sample records about 88,000 clones, approximately 96% being singletons. The chain employs TRBV4-3 and TRBJ1-2, with D possibly being TRBD1 (5 bases). What was sequenced was PBMCs. The origin of this receptor is a man between 18 and 35 years old in good health and CMV-seronegative. CDR3 bases: TGCGCCAGCAGCCAAGATTTTGCAGGGCCTAACTATGGCTACACCTTC. Residues: CASSQDFAGPNYGYTF.